These 2 T cell receptor beta chains were sequenced from one sample in a study of cytomegalovirus exposure and HLA in healthy donors. The repertoire was sequenced with immunoSEQ multiplex PCR; TCRdb's copy has only in-frame clones and lacks some. The sample shows more than 250,000 clones, roughly nine tenths of them seen only once. Sequencing was done on a sample of PBMCs. These receptors originate from a woman under 40 in good health and CMV-seropositive.

This sequence joins TRBV5-1 and TRBJ1-2; D unclear. Trimming took 0 bases from V and 6 from J, leaving 9 bases between them. The germline V gene encodes CDR1 SGHRS and CDR2 YFSETQ. There are 13 residues in the CDR3. The DNA for the CDR3 is TGCGCCAGCAGCTTGGGCCAGGTCGATGGCTACACCTTC. Its translation is CASSLGQVDGYTF. The whole variable domain, remainder taken from reference TRBV5-1 and TRBJ1-2, is KAGVTQTPRYLIKTRGQQVTLSCSPISGHRSVSWYQQTPGQGLQFLFEYFSETQRNKGNFPGRFSGRQFSNSRSEMNVSTLELGDSALYLCASSLGQVDGYTFGSGTRLTVV.

This CDR3 reads CASSEEDRGLSKNTEAFF. DNA for the CDR3: TGTGCCAGCAGTGAAGAGGACAGGGGGCTCAGTAAGAACACTGAAGCTTTCTTT. This chain connects TRBV2 to TRBJ1-1; TRBD1 matches 11 bases. The CDR3 sequence is 18 residues long. The germline CDR1 and CDR2 sequences are SNHLY and FYNNEI. V dropped 1 base and J dropped 1; count of bases not matched to a gene: 8.